The entry below describes one T cell receptor (beta chain). Authors' data handling: The assay estimated nucleated cells by amplifying reference gene primers. The protocol was immunoSEQ multiplex PCR, while the TCRdb copy is restricted to in-frame clones and leaves out a portion. D and trimming were read from the DNA, whereas the V and J calls and clone size are those reported in that table. This sample has nearly 350,000 clones, with 88% found just once. The data stem from a study of blood T cell repertoires in COVID-19. Study-wide background: COVID-19 samples from acute and convalescent phases originated in the United States, Italy and Spain.

Those enrolled in Seattle joined during active infection and were followed longitudinally afterward. CDR3 length equals 13 residues. V gave up 2 bases and J gave up 12 bases, with 13 bases separating them. Germline CDR1 is KGHDR and CDR2 is SFDVKD. This clonotype originated in a woman between 65 and 79 years old with COVID-19, enrolled during active disease. Material: peripheral blood. J is TRBJ2-4 and V is TRBV24-1; maybe TRBD2 (6 bases). The CDR3 DNA reads TGTGCCACCAGTGATTCAAAACAGGACTATCAGTACTTC. As protein: CATSDSKQDYQYF.